These 4 T cell receptor beta chains share one sample of origin, sequenced in a study of breast tumors, draining lymph nodes, adjacent tissues. The lymph nodes were axillary draining lymph nodes from breast cancer patients. TCRdb reprocessed the multiplex PCR reads with MiXCR, giving one entry per CDR3 protein. The sample has approximately 90,000 distinct CDR3 sequences; approximately 31% are singletons. The sample comprised axillary lymph node tissue. The receptors originated from a female donor with breast cancer. Some clones in this sample may be carry-over from other donors' samples.

This rearrangement joins TRBV25-1 to TRBJ2-5, with 9 positions matching TRBD2. V shed 4 bases and J 3 bases; nucleotides not matched to a gene: 6. CDR1 is MGHDK, CDR2 SYGVNS, per germline. The CDR3 spans 15 residues. The chain's CDR3 is CASSVHSGSKETQYF. In nucleotides, the CDR3 is TGTGCCAGCAGTGTCCATAGCGGGAGCAAAGAGACCCAGTACTTC.

This clonotype came up many times. It may be a read error: a sequence one base away is much more abundant. This sequence joins TRBV7-9 and TRBJ1-2; the D gene is possibly TRBD1 (5 bases). Looked up from germline, CDR1 is SEHNR and CDR2 is FQNEAQ (reference sequence). The CDR3 is 15 amino acids. This CDR3 reads CASSFRAVGRGGYPF. Here the CDR3 DNA reads TGTGCCAGCAGCTTTAGGGCTGTGGGAAGGGGTGGCTACCCCTTC. The full variable domain, rest sourced from reference TRBV7-9 and TRBJ1-2, is DTGVSQNPRHKITKRGQNVTFRCDPISEHNRLYWYRQTLGQGPEFLTYFQNEAQLEKSRLLSDRFSAERPKGSFSTLEIQRTEQGDSAMYLCASSFRAVGRGGYPFGSGTRLTVV.

This clonotype appeared many times. The chain has TRBV11-3 and TRBJ1-3, with 9 nucleotides matching TRBD1. J was trimmed by 7 bases and V by 2 bases; bases with no gene match: 12. The CDR3 has 17 residues. CDR1 is SGHNT, CDR2 YENEEA, per germline. Here the CDR3 DNA reads TGTGCCAGCAGCTTAAGACGGGTGGTCGGACAGGGGAACACCATATATTTT. Translation: CASSLRRVVGQGNTIYF.

The rearrangement uses TRBV7-9 and TRBJ1-2; 10 positions agree with TRBD1. The CDR3 sequence is 15 residues long. Germline lookup yields CDR1 SEHNR and CDR2 FQNEAQ (reference sequence). Trimming cost V 3 bases and J 3 bases; bases outside gene matches: 4. The CDR3 nucleotides read TGTGCCAGCAGCTTTAGGACAGGGGGTGACTATGGCTACACCTTC. Protein product: CASSFRTGGDYGYTF.